This T cell receptor (beta chain) was sequenced in a study of cytotoxic CD8 clonotypes in ibrutinib-treated CLL. Whole-study results and caveats: Clonality was higher at baseline than in age-matched healthy donors and tracked circulating CD8+ T-cell counts. Once treatment began, public clonotypes, which were uncommon, contracted or stayed stable.

Profiled with immunoSEQ multiplex PCR; TCRdb holds only in-frame clones, not every one. Among approximately 200,000 clones listed, about 72% were seen once. From germline, CDR1 is LGHNA and CDR2 YSLEER. Trimming cost V 0 bases and J 7 bases, with 19 bases left between them. CDR3 length: 17 amino acids. Note on this clone: The target antigen is unknown.

The sample here was PBMCs, taken after 24 months of ibrutinib treatment. This TCR derives from a human donor with chronic lymphocytic leukemia. The genes are TRBV4-3 and TRBJ1-5; D is undetermined. The CDR3 sequence is CASSQESNSGFGQPQHF. In nucleotides, the CDR3 is TGCGCCAGCAGCCAAGAGAGTAACTCGGGGTTTGGACAGCCCCAGCATTTT.